What follows is one T cell receptor beta chain and its context. This entry comes from a study of regulatory T cells. Two CD3G-deficient patients had more severe autoimmunity; all had some. At testing, patients were 2 to 39 years old, with reduced naive and increased memory T-cell proportions. Primers: 52 TRBV forward and 13 TRBJ reverse. Profiled with immunoSEQ multiplex PCR; TCRdb holds only in-frame clones, not every one. Among more than 15,000 clones listed, 92% were seen once. The V end lost 5 bases, the J end lost 6 bases, and 26 bases lay between the germline ends. This CDR3 spans 18 amino acids. Germline V gene sequence: CDR1 SGHNT, CDR2 YENEEA.

This TCR came from a person aged 18-29 years with CD3G deficiency. The V and J genes are TRBV11-3 and TRBJ1-5, with D tentatively TRBD1 (6 bases). Material: CD8+ T cells sorted from blood. The CDR3 region has the DNA TGTGCCAGCAGCCATAAGACCATCGATCGGGGGCTGATTCAGCCCCAGCATTTT. This sequence encodes CASSHKTIDRGLIQPQHF. The full variable domain, with the rest looked up from reference TRBV11-3 and TRBJ1-5, is EAGVVQSPRYKIIEKKQPVAFWCNPISGHNTLYWYLQNLGQGPELLIRYENEEAVDDSQLPKDRFSAERLKGVDSTLKIQPAELGDSAVYLCASSHKTIDRGLIQPQHFGDGTRLSIL.